This entry concerns a single T cell receptor beta chain. The antigen is not known. Investigators took around 10 milliliters of peripheral blood from every donor. The entry originates in a study of blood T cells in healthy people across ages. Overall study results and limits: PBMCs left unsorted prevented a conclusive naive versus antigen-experienced comparison. Among long-lived donors, naive CD4+ cells were more numerous and diversity higher than in aged donors.

Combining a sample-barcoded 5' primer with a J-beta primer mix, a second PCR ran for roughly 6 to 12 cycles. Using its own MiXCR run on the 5' RACE reads, TCRdb lists one record per CDR3 protein. Among about 770,000 distinct CDR3 sequences listed, around 45% were seen once. CDR3 length: 15 amino acids. The germline CDR1 and CDR2 sequences are SEHNR and FQNEAQ (reference sequence). The ends were cut back, 5 bases at V and 5 bases at J, with 18 bases in the middle. This clonotype was obtained from a man between 60 and 70 years old in good health. The sample consisted of blood. The V gene is TRBV7-9, the J gene TRBJ1-2, with D maybe TRBD1 (5 bases). The DNA of the CDR3 is TGTGCCAGCAGCCCAAACGGGGGTGGTGAATATGGCTACACCTTC. Its protein product is CASSPNGGGEYGYTF.